The subject of this entry is one T cell receptor (beta chain). Its matching antigen is unknown. The PCR made use of 60 Vbeta and 13 Jbeta primers. Clones were sequenced by immunoSEQ multiplex PCR, and TCRdb holds only the in-frame ones, with some missing. The top ten clones hold more than 1.2% of a sample with about 43,000 clones, roughly 77% of them seen once. The data stem from a study of cytomegalovirus exposure and HLA in healthy donors. Overall study results and limits: Association of a missense DCLRE1C variant with TCR beta V- and J-gene trimming was reported in a later analysis. Beyond CMV serostatus, there was no information to go on about immune exposure.

Healthy individuals who donated bone marrow served as the donors. CDR1 SGHTA and CDR2 FQGNSA come from the germline V gene. The length of the CDR3 is 14 residues. Losses at the gene ends were 4 bases for V and 6 bases for J; bases not matched to a gene: 7. The material sequenced was PBMCs. This receptor was identified in a man aged 25-45 years in good health and CMV-seronegative. J is TRBJ2-7 and V is TRBV7-2, with 9 bases that match TRBD1. The CDR3 coding sequence is TGTGCCAGCAGCTCGGGACAGGGCCGTTCCGAGCAGTACTTC. Translated, it gives CASSSGQGRSEQYF.